A single T cell receptor beta chain is shown here with its context. This clone was seen a few times. Its antigen remains undetermined. The sample holds no much larger clone one base away, and base qualities are not on file. The data belong to a study of shared clonotypes between healthy human individuals (TCRdb year 2020). As for the study more broadly: The cohort included a few men and a couple of women between 18 and 49 years of age. To estimate repertoire size and how much clonotype sharing occurs between individuals, the study deeply sequenced the blood TCR repertoires of roughly 5 healthy adults. Leukapheresis yielded between about 0.94 and 8.9 billion PBMCs per donor. For each donor, CD4 naive and CD4 memory were each given three plates, CD8 naive was given two plates, and CD8 memory was given one plate. To increase sequencing depth and limit assay-specific biases, different laboratories used diverse techniques to prepare libraries and sequence TCR repertoires.

Using the deep immunoSEQ assay, TCR CDR3 regions were amplified from genomic DNA by multiplex PCR. Genomic DNA extracted from each cell subset was distributed evenly over all wells of several immunoSEQ 96-well plates, and each plate served as one replicate. For sorted subsets, 150 to 200 ng genomic DNA, equal to 30,000 or so T cell genomes, was loaded into each replicate PCR. The purified libraries were quantified using a Qubit 3.0 fluorometer, sized with a Bioanalyzer 2100, and then quantified again using the KAPA Library Quantification kit. Each immunoSEQ 96-well plate was sequenced on its own single-read 150-cycle Illumina NextSeq 550 flow cell. For the original study's pipeline: Because only junctional sequences without quality scores were contained in the immunoSEQ output, filtering matching that applied to full-length reads could not be performed. Sequences were annotated with PyIR, a Python wrapper for IgBLAST v1.9, and V/J genes and CDR3 were assigned using IMGT germline references. Reads were removed for weak V/J assignments (E-value above 1e-6), missing CDR3, stop codons, out-of-frame junctions, or ambiguous translated residues. V3J clonotypes were defined as sequences sharing an identical inferred V gene, J gene, and CDR3 amino acid sequence. To compute the percentage overlap between repertoires, the number of shared unique clonotypes was divided by the size of the smaller repertoire. Richness of each repertoire was evaluated using RTK rarefaction, the Chao1 estimator, and Recon v2.1 estimates of unobserved clonotypes. OLGA was used to compute generation probabilities for all TCRbeta clonotypes that the gDNA method yielded from several donors. Here the immuneACCESS table is served through TCRdb, limited to in-frame sequences with V and J called. Missing clones are a known gap in these copies; in checked studies unresolved V genes cover under half, and the rest lacks a known reason. V, J and clone size are taken as reported in that table, and D and trimming were inferred from the DNA itself. The sample records some 1 million clones, around 74% of which are singletons. The leading ten clones occupy 1.4% to 1.5% of the sample.

The donors were healthy, HIV-negative adults who had no recently reported acute infections or vaccinations. Every donor was a Caucasian adult living in Nashville, Tennessee, USA. CD4+ T cells were enriched by magnetic negative selection, after which naive cells were positively selected on CD45RA and the negative fraction was taken as the memory subset. Blood was obtained by leukapheresis, after which PBMCs were separated by Ficoll-Histopaque density gradient centrifugation and cryopreserved in liquid nitrogen vapor phase. Purity and quantity of every magnetically sorted T cell population were checked by analytical flow cytometry. Genomic DNA was isolated from each sorted fraction and quantified by UV absorbance on a Nanodrop 2000c. Overall study results and their limits: Rarefaction of sorted-subset datasets indicated incomplete sequencing despite the large sequencing depth. The small number of donors limited the genetic and exposure-history diversity represented. Estimated clonotype richness was generally larger for naive than for memory subsets. When a handful of donors were compared, the shared fraction of clonotypes was about 5% for naive CD4, around 4% for naive CD8, 2.3% for memory CD4, and 0.4% for memory CD8. Sampling was restricted to blood, and TCR repertoires in tissue are likely to differ from TCR repertoires in blood. Compared with non-shared clonotypes, clonotypes shared by all four sorted-subset donors had higher generation probabilities. Pairwise subsampling led to the expectation that sequencing depth would affect the degree of clonotype sharing among donors.

The clonotype comes from a man aged 18 to 29 in good health. Sample: memory CD4+ T cells sorted from blood. The sample's cell subset or site, from its label and the paper: CD45RA-negative fraction.

The DNA reads as follows: TGCAGCGTTGCACAGGGTGGGGGAAACTATGGCTACACCTTC. This yields the protein CSVAQGGGNYGYTF. This chain joins TRBV29-1 to TRBJ1-2; a tentative D match to TRBD1 spans 6 bases. Reading from cysteine to phenylalanine, the CDR3 counts 14 amino acids. Only the CDR3 region is kept as DNA, spanning 42 bases read in frame from base 1. The germline V gene supplies CDR1 SQVTM and CDR2 ANQGSEA. The junction carries 14 bases between V and J, which are trimmed by 4 bases and 2 bases respectively.